This is a list of T cell receptor beta chains from one sample in a study of spatial heterogeneity in lung cancer. TCRdb reanalysed the 5' RACE reads using MiXCR and keeps one entry per CDR3 protein. The profile shows about 38,000 distinct CDR3 sequences, around 7% of them singletons. Sequencing used PBMCs, obtained at surgery. These receptors were taken from a male donor with early-stage non-small cell lung cancer. The CDR3 runs from the conserved cysteine through the conserved F or W. A D gene is named only where the DNA matches it firmly. A clone size is listed for some rows: how often the clone was seen (once, few, many), or a class if it is expanded.

12	-	TRBV6-6	TRBJ1-2	-	CAVRTGDYGYTF	TGTGCCGTCAGAACAGGCGACTATGGCTACACCTTC
18	many	TRBV12-3/TRBV12-4	TRBJ2-6	-	CASSPSPGVGSGANVLTF	TGTGCCAGCAGTCCCTCCCCGGGCGTGGGTTCTGGGGCCAACGTCCTGACTTTC
15	-	TRBV9	TRBJ2-7	-	CASSVELASSYEQYF	TGTGCCAGCAGCGTAGAACTGGCGAGCTCCTACGAGCAGTACTTC
18	many	TRBV4-1	TRBJ2-2	TRBD2	CASSQEGLAGSYTGELFF	TGCGCCAGCAGCCAAGAGGGACTAGCGGGATCTTACACCGGGGAGCTGTTTTTT
15	-	TRBV12-3/TRBV12-4	TRBJ2-1	TRBD2	CASSRTSGSRNEQFF	TGTGCCAGCAGTAGGACTAGCGGGAGTAGGAATGAGCAGTTCTTC
16	many	TRBV9	TRBJ2-7	TRBD2	CASSVDVLAGPYEQYF	TGTGCCAGCAGCGTAGATGTACTAGCGGGGCCCTACGAGCAGTACTTC
18	-	TRBV14	TRBJ2-7	-	CASSQVRKSSTGSYEQYF	TGTGCCAGCAGCCAAGTCAGGAAGAGCTCGACGGGCTCCTACGAGCAGTACTTC
12	many	TRBV11-2	TRBJ1-1	-	CASSLAGVQAFF	TGTGCCAGCAGCTTAGCCGGGGTCCAAGCTTTCTTT
13	many	TRBV29-1	TRBJ1-1	-	CSARTGVNTEAFF	TGCAGCGCCAGGACTGGAGTTAACACTGAAGCTTTCTTT
14	many	TRBV29-1	TRBJ1-4	-	CSVERDGGDEKLFF	TGCAGCGTTGAAAGGGACGGAGGAGACGAAAAACTGTTTTTT
12	many	TRBV27	TRBJ2-2	-	CASSLLGGELFF	TGTGCCAGCAGTTTATTAGGCGGGGAGCTGTTTTTT
13	few	TRBV7-9	TRBJ1-1	-	CASSWGLNTEAFF	TGTGCCAGCAGCTGGGGACTTAACACTGAAGCTTTCTTT
14	many	TRBV12-5	TRBJ1-1	-	CASGNEGLGTEAFF	TGTGCTAGTGGTAATGAGGGGTTGGGCACTGAAGCTTTCTTT
16	-	TRBV28	TRBJ2-1	TRBD2	CASGVAGGSLYNEQFF	TGTGCCAGCGGGGTAGCGGGGGGATCTCTCTACAATGAGCAGTTCTTC
15	many	TRBV18	TRBJ2-3	-	CASSPPLTPRDTQYF	TGTGCCAGCTCACCACCGTTGACACCCCGAGATACGCAGTATTTT
16	many	TRBV20-1	TRBJ2-1	TRBD2	CSARKTSGSSYNEQFF	TGCAGTGCTAGGAAGACTAGCGGAAGCTCCTACAATGAGCAGTTCTTC
14	few	TRBV5-1	TRBJ2-7	-	CASSQGYEGYEQYF	TGCGCCAGTTCCCAGGGCTACGAAGGCTACGAGCAGTACTTC
13	many	TRBV6-4	TRBJ1-1	-	CASSDSERNEAFF	TGTGCCAGCAGTGACTCGGAACGGAATGAAGCTTTCTTT
15	-	TRBV19	TRBJ1-5	-	CASRTQGGGNQPQHF	TGTGCCAGTAGGACCCAGGGAGGGGGCAATCAGCCCCAGCATTTT
12	many	TRBV29-1	TRBJ1-2	-	CSVFKQNYGYTF	TGCAGCGTTTTTAAGCAAAACTATGGCTACACCTTC
17	many	TRBV7-2	TRBJ2-5	TRBD2	CASSLERGTSGQETQYF	TGTGCCAGCAGCTTAGAGAGGGGGACTAGCGGCCAAGAGACCCAGTACTTC
14	-	TRBV29-1	TRBJ1-1	-	CSVVGDLVNTEAFF	TGCAGCGTTGTCGGGGATCTAGTTAACACTGAAGCTTTCTTT
13	-	TRBV5-6	TRBJ2-5	-	CASSLPGAKTQYF	TGTGCCAGCAGCCTGCCCGGGGCGAAGACCCAGTACTTC
14	many	TRBV5-1	TRBJ2-7	TRBD1	CASSAQGAPYEQYF	TGCGCCAGCAGTGCACAGGGGGCACCCTACGAGCAGTACTTC
11	many	TRBV20-1	TRBJ2-1	-	CSAHRPKEQFF	TGCAGTGCCCATCGCCCTAAGGAGCAGTTCTTC
13	-	TRBV5-5	TRBJ1-4	-	CASSFSGEEKLFF	TGTGCCAGCAGCTTCTCTGGCGAAGAAAAACTGTTTTTT
13	few	TRBV6-6	TRBJ2-3	-	CASSYPGSDTQYF	TGTGCCAGCAGTTACCCTGGGTCAGATACGCAGTATTTT
13	few	TRBV7-2	TRBJ2-4	-	CASSFTGAPAQYF	TGTGCCAGCAGCTTTACCGGGGCCCCGGCGCAGTACTTC
13	-	TRBV5-4	TRBJ2-1	-	CASSLEHDNEQFF	TGTGCCAGCAGCTTGGAACATGACAATGAGCAGTTCTTC
12	many	TRBV29-1	TRBJ1-2	-	CSVGSGDYGYTF	TGCAGCGTTGGGTCGGGAGACTATGGCTACACCTTC
15	-	TRBV7-9	TRBJ1-4	-	CASRFTTTANEKLFF	TGTGCCAGCAGGTTTACAACGACAGCTAATGAAAAACTGTTTTTT
14	few	TRBV20-1	TRBJ1-1	-	CSAPGAHMNTEAFF	TGCAGTGCGCCGGGAGCACACATGAACACTGAAGCTTTCTTT
15	-	TRBV11-3	TRBJ1-1	-	CASSFFQPMNTEAFF	TGTGCCAGCAGCTTTTTCCAGCCTATGAACACTGAAGCTTTCTTT
17	many	TRBV28	TRBJ2-3	TRBD2	CASSANRLAGETDTQYF	TGTGCCAGCAGTGCAAACCGACTAGCGGGAGAGACAGATACGCAGTATTTT
16	few	TRBV5-4	TRBJ1-6	-	CASSSRQVLANSPLHF	TGTGCCAGCAGCTCAAGACAGGTGCTAGCTAATTCACCCCTCCACTTT
15	-	TRBV6-5	TRBJ1-2	-	CASSYSVWGNYGYTF	TGTGCCAGCAGTTACTCGGTTTGGGGGAACTATGGCTACACCTTC
13	many	TRBV10-3	TRBJ1-5	-	CAIRFDSNQPQHF	TGTGCCATCAGATTCGACAGTAATCAGCCCCAGCATTTT
17	many	TRBV7-2	TRBJ2-5	TRBD1	CASSLLPGGAQKETQYF	TGTGCCAGCAGCTTGCTCCCAGGGGGCGCACAGAAAGAGACCCAGTACTTC
11	many	TRBV29-1	TRBJ1-2	-	CSPLSGCGYTF	TGCAGCCCACTCAGCGGATGTGGCTACACCTTC
16	-	TRBV7-3	TRBJ2-6	TRBD1	CASSLTTGVGANVLTF	TGTGCCAGCAGCTTAACCACAGGGGTTGGGGCCAACGTCCTGACTTTC
13	many	TRBV18	TRBJ1-5	-	CASSQAVNQPQHF	TGTGCCAGCTCACAAGCGGTCAATCAGCCCCAGCATTTT
13	many	TRBV2	TRBJ2-7	-	CASGPLTDYEQYF	TGTGCCAGCGGACCGCTAACAGACTACGAGCAGTACTTC
16	many	TRBV20-1	TRBJ2-5	TRBD2	CSARAPSGGSKKTQYF	TGCAGTGCTAGAGCTCCCAGCGGGGGCTCTAAGAAGACCCAGTACTTC
13	many	TRBV20-1	TRBJ1-2	-	CSARAVEHQTYTF	TGCAGTGCTAGAGCGGTTGAGCACCAGACCTACACCTTC
16	few	TRBV7-2	TRBJ2-1	TRBD2	CASSLASRGGPNEQFF	TGTGCCAGCAGCTTAGCTTCGCGGGGGGGCCCAAATGAGCAGTTCTTC
15	many	TRBV5-1	TRBJ2-4	TRBD2	CASSLVPAGGNIQYF	TGCGCCAGCAGCTTGGTCCCAGCGGGAGGAAACATTCAGTACTTC
13	many	TRBV9	TRBJ1-6	-	CASSVEEAGKPHF	TGTGCCAGCAGCGTAGAAGAGGCAGGCAAACCCCACTTT
14	many	TRBV5-4	TRBJ1-2	-	CASSSRATLYGYTF	TGTGCCAGCAGCTCCAGGGCGACCCTCTATGGCTACACCTTC
14	few	TRBV18	TRBJ2-3	-	CATKETGHTDTQYF	TGTGCCACCAAGGAGACGGGCCACACAGATACGCAGTATTTT
17	-	TRBV11-2	TRBJ2-1	TRBD2	CASRPTKRGKTYNEQFF	TGTGCCAGCAGGCCTACCAAGCGGGGGAAGACGTACAATGAGCAGTTCTTC
14	many	TRBV6-5	TRBJ1-4	-	CARRGGTPNEKLFF	TGTGCCAGAAGGGGCGGGACACCCAATGAAAAACTGTTTTTT
12	-	TRBV18	TRBJ1-1	-	CASSPQGAEAFF	TGTGCCAGCTCACCACAGGGGGCTGAAGCTTTCTTT
12	many	TRBV29-1	TRBJ2-7	-	CSVGRGRNEQYF	TGCAGCGTCGGTCGGGGGCGCAACGAGCAGTACTTC
14	few	TRBV25-1	TRBJ2-3	-	CASNNAEATDTQYF	TGTGCCAGCAACAATGCCGAGGCCACAGATACGCAGTATTTT
15	-	TRBV6-2/TRBV6-3	TRBJ1-6	TRBD1	CASSYSRQGASPLHF	TGTGCCAGCAGTTACTCGAGACAGGGGGCTTCACCCCTCCACTTT
14	-	TRBV19	TRBJ2-5	-	CASSRREGAETQYF	TGTGCCAGTAGTAGGAGGGAAGGAGCGGAGACCCAGTACTTC
15	-	TRBV7-9	TRBJ2-3	-	CASSFGSGVTDTQYF	TGTGCCAGCAGCTTTGGGTCGGGAGTCACAGATACGCAGTATTTT
13	-	TRBV7-2	TRBJ2-7	-	CASSRDTYYEQYF	TGTGCCAGCAGCCGGGACACCTACTACGAGCAGTACTTC